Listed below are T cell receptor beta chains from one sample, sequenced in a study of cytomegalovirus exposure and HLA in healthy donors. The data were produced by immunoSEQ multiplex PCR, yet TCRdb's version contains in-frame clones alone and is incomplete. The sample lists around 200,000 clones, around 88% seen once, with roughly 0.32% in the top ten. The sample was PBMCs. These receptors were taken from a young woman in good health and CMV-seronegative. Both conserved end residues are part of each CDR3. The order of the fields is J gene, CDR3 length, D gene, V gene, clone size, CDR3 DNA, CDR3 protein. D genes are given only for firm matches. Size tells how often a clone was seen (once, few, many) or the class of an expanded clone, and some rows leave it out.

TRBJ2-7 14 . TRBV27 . TGTGCCAGCAGTTTAGCCGTACGAGGGTACGAGCAGTACTTC CASSLAVRGYEQYF
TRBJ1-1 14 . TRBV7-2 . TGTGCCAGCAGCCTCTACAGGGCTACCACTGAAGCTTTCTTT CASSLYRATTEAFF
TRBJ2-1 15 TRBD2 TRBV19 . TGTGCCAGTAAGTTTGCGGGAGGGCCCGGCAATGAGCAGTTCTTC CASKFAGGPGNEQFF
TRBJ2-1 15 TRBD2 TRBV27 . TGTGCCAGCAGTTCGACTAGCGGATCCTACAATGAGCAGTTCTTC CASSSTSGSYNEQFF
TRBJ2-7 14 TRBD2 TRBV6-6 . TGTGCCAGCAGTTACTCGGGAGGGGTCTACGAGCAGTACTTC CASSYSGGVYEQYF
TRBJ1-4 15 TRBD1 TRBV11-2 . TGTGCCAGCAGCTTAGGGGACAGGGGTGGCGAAAAACTGTTTTTT CASSLGDRGGEKLFF
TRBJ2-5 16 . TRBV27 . TGTGCCAGCAGCCCCCTGGGGGGAGCAGGCGTGGGGACCCAGTACTTC CASSPLGGAGVGTQYF
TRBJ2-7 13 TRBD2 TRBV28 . TGTGCCAGCAGTTTGCGGGGGGGCTACGAGCAGTACTTC CASSLRGGYEQYF
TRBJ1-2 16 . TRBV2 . TGTGCCAGCAGCCGCGGAGCCGCGGGGCCTAACTATGGCTACACCTTC CASSRGAAGPNYGYTF
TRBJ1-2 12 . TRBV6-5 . TGTGCCAGCAGCCAGGGACTCTATGGCTACACCTTC CASSQGLYGYTF
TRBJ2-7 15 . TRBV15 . TGTGCCACCAGCAGAGATCGCGGTAGCGGCTACGAGCAGTACTTC CATSRDRGSGYEQYF
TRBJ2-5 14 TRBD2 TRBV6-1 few TGTGCCAGCAGCATCCTAGCGGGAGGGCAGACCCAGTACTTC CASSILAGGQTQYF
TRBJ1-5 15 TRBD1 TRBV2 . TGTGCCAGCAGTCTACAGGGGTTAGGCAATCAGCCCCAGCATTTT CASSLQGLGNQPQHF
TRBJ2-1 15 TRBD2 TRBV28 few TGTGCCAGCAGCCTTACTAGCGGGAGGACCAATGAGCAGTTCTTC CASSLTSGRTNEQFF
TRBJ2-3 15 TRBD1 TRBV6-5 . TGTGCCAGCAGTTACCGGGACAGGAGCACAGATACGCAGTATTTT CASSYRDRSTDTQYF
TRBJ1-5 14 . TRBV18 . TGTGCCAGCTCACAGGGAGTAGAGGGTCAGCCCCAGCATTTT CASSQGVEGQPQHF
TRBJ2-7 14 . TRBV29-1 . TGCAGCGTTGTGGGCGACGGGAGCTCCTACGAGCAGTACTTC CSVVGDGSSYEQYF
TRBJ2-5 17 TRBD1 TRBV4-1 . TGCGCCAGCAGCCAACTTCCTCCCGGGACAGGGGGGGAGACCCAGTACTTC CASSQLPPGTGGETQYF
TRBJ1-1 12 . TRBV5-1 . TGCGCCAGCAGTGAAGAGGGCTCTGAAGCTTTCTTT CASSEEGSEAFF
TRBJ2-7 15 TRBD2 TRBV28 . TGTGCCAGCAGTTTGTATACTAGGGGGACTAGCGGGGAGGTTTTC CASSLYTRGTSGEVF
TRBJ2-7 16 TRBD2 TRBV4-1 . TGCGCCAGCAGCCGACGAGGACTAGCGGGATCCTACGAGCAGTACTTC CASSRRGLAGSYEQYF
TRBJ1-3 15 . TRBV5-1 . TGCGCCAGCAGCTTGGGAGGATCAAACGGAAACACCATATATTTT CASSLGGSNGNTIYF
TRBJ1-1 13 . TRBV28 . TGTGCCAGCAGCCGCGGGGGACGGGCGCAAGCTTTCTTT CASSRGGRAQAFF
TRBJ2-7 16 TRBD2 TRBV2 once TGTGCCAGCAGACGCTGGGGGAGGGGAGAAGCGTACGAGCAGTACTTC CASRRWGRGEAYEQYF
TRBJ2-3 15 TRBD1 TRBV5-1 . TGCGCCAGCAGCTTGGCGGGACAGGGGACAGATACGCAGTATTTT CASSLAGQGTDTQYF
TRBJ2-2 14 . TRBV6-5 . TGTGCCAGCAGTTATAACAGGGATACCGGGGAGCTGTTTTTT CASSYNRDTGELFF
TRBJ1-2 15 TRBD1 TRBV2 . TGTGCCAGCAGTTACAGGGGGCGCATTGGCTATGGCTACACCTTC CASSYRGRIGYGYTF
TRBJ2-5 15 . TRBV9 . TGTGCCAGCAGCCCCCAACAGGGAGACCAAGAGACCCAGTACTTC CASSPQQGDQETQYF
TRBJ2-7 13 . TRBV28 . TGTGCCAGTATGAGGGGGGGCTCCTACGAGCAGTACTTC CASMRGGSYEQYF
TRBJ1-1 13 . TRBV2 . TGTGCCAGCAGTGGTCAGGGGCCCACTGAAGCTTTCTTT CASSGQGPTEAFF
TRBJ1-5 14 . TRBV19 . TGTGCCAGTAGTACCTCCCGGGACTTTCTCCCCCAGCATTTT CASSTSRDFLPQHF
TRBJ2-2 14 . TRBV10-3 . TGTGCCATCAGTGAGTCGAGCGCCACCGGGGAGCTGTTTTTT CAISESSATGELFF
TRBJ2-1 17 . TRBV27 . TGTGCCAGCAAGGCCGTGTGGGCCGGGAGCTCCTACAATGAGCAGTTCTTC CASKAVWAGSSYNEQFF
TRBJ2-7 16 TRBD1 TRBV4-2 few TGTGCCAGCAGCCAAGCCGGACAGGGGAAGGTCTACGAGCAGTACTTC CASSQAGQGKVYEQYF
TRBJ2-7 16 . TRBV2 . TGTGCCAGCAGTGAAGGTCAGTTAACTACATCTTACGAGCAGTACTTC CASSEGQLTTSYEQYF
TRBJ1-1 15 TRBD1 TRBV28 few TGTGCCAGCAGTCCTGGAGACAGGGTGAACACTGAAGCTTTCTTT CASSPGDRVNTEAFF
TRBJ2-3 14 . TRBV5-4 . TGTGCCAGCAGCCAGAGGACAGATACAGATACGCAGTATTTT CASSQRTDTDTQYF
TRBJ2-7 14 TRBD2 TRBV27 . TGTGCCAGCAGTTTCAGCGGGGGGGGGTACGAGCAGTACTTC CASSFSGGGYEQYF
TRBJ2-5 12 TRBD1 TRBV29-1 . TGCAGCGTTGACCCGACAGGGCCGACCCAGTACTTC CSVDPTGPTQYF
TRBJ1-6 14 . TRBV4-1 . TGCGCCAGCAGCCTCAGACAGTTTAATTCACCCCTCCACTTT CASSLRQFNSPLHF
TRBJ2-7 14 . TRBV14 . TGTGCCAGCAGCCAGTGGCAGGGCCCTTACGAGCAGTACTTC CASSQWQGPYEQYF
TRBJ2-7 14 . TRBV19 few TGTGCCAGTAGTCTACTAGAGGGAGTGGGCGAGCAGTACTTC CASSLLEGVGEQYF
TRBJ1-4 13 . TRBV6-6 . TGTGCCAGCAGTTACTCATATATGGAAAAACTGTTTTTT CASSYSYMEKLFF
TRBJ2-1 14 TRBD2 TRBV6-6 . TGTGCCAGCAGTTACATTAGCGGGAGCTATGAGCAGTTCTTC CASSYISGSYEQFF
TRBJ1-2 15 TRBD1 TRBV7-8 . TGTGCCAGCAGCTGGGACAGTCGAGTTAACTATGGCTACACCTTC CASSWDSRVNYGYTF